A selection of T cell receptor beta chains follows, all from one sample in a study of CD8 T cells in Susac syndrome. One entry per CDR3 protein, called by TCRdb with MiXCR from the immunoSEQ multiplex PCR reads. The profile shows around 200,000 distinct CDR3 sequences, roughly 94% of them singletons. Sequences were obtained from CD4+ T cells from PBMCs. All receptors derive from a human donor with multiple sclerosis. CDR3s include the opening cysteine and the closing phenylalanine or tryptophan. Fields, in order: V gene, D gene, clone size, J gene, CDR3 protein, CDR3 DNA. A D gene is named only where the DNA matches it firmly. Rows give clone size only sometimes, using once, few, many, or a class for an expanded clone.

V: TRBV29-1
D: NA
size: NA
J: TRBJ2-1
CDR3: CSLRGAGAYNEQFF
DNA: TGCAGCCTTAGGGGGGCAGGGGCCTACAATGAGCAGTTCTTC

V: TRBV9
D: NA
size: NA
J: TRBJ1-1
CDR3: CASSVDPNGNTEAFF
DNA: TGTGCCAGCAGCGTAGACCCCAATGGGAACACTGAAGCTTTCTTT

V: TRBV7-9
D: TRBD2
size: NA
J: TRBJ2-1
CDR3: CASSPSGYSYNEQFF
DNA: TGTGCCAGCAGCCCTAGCGGATATTCCTACAATGAGCAGTTCTTC

V: TRBV12-3/TRBV12-4
D: TRBD2
size: NA
J: TRBJ2-3
CDR3: CASSFAGGVNTDTQYF
DNA: TGTGCCAGCAGTTTTGCCGGGGGGGTCAACACAGATACGCAGTATTTT

V: TRBV5-1
D: NA
size: NA
J: TRBJ2-1
CDR3: CASSSSENQFF
DNA: TGCGCCAGCAGCTCGAGTGAGAATCAGTTCTTC

V: TRBV29-1
D: TRBD2
size: NA
J: TRBJ2-1
CDR3: CSVGVSGGDEQFF
DNA: TGCAGCGTTGGTGTTAGCGGGGGAGATGAGCAGTTCTTC

V: TRBV3-1
D: NA
size: few
J: TRBJ2-1
CDR3: CASSQAYEQFF
DNA: TGTGCCAGCAGCCAAGCCTATGAGCAGTTCTTC

V: TRBV9
D: NA
size: NA
J: TRBJ1-6
CDR3: CASSADSPYNSPLHF
DNA: TGTGCCAGCAGCGCCGACAGTCCCTATAATTCACCCCTCCACTTT

V: TRBV20-1
D: NA
size: NA
J: TRBJ2-1
CDR3: CSARATSRAANEQFF
DNA: TGCAGTGCTAGAGCTACCTCGCGGGCCGCAAATGAGCAGTTCTTC

V: TRBV6-2/TRBV6-3
D: NA
size: NA
J: TRBJ2-1
CDR3: CASSPGGPINEQFF
DNA: TGTGCCAGCAGTCCTGGCGGGCCAATCAATGAGCAGTTCTTC

V: TRBV13
D: TRBD1
size: NA
J: TRBJ2-1
CDR3: CASSERQGVYNEQFF
DNA: TGTGCCAGCAGCGAACGACAGGGGGTATACAATGAGCAGTTCTTC

V: TRBV3-1
D: NA
size: once
J: TRBJ2-4
CDR3: CASEGPKNIQYF
DNA: TGTGCCAGCGAGGGGCCCAAAAACATTCAGTACTTC

V: TRBV12-3/TRBV12-4
D: TRBD1
size: NA
J: TRBJ2-5
CDR3: CASRGNSGQQETQYF
DNA: TGTGCCAGCAGGGGAAACTCGGGACAGCAAGAGACCCAGTACTTC

V: TRBV12-3/TRBV12-4
D: TRBD2
size: few
J: TRBJ2-1
CDR3: CASSLGSGGNEQFF
DNA: TGTGCCAGCAGTTTAGGTAGCGGGGGTAATGAGCAGTTCTTC

V: TRBV7-2
D: NA
size: NA
J: TRBJ2-3
CDR3: CASSLVGTQYF
DNA: TGTGCCAGCAGCTTAGTTGGTACGCAGTATTTT

V: TRBV9
D: TRBD2
size: NA
J: TRBJ2-3
CDR3: CASSVGLAGGTDTQYF
DNA: TGTGCCAGCAGCGTAGGGCTAGCGGGGGGCACAGATACGCAGTATTTT

V: TRBV20-1
D: TRBD1
size: NA
J: TRBJ1-6
CDR3: CSARQGATNSPLHF
DNA: TGCAGTGCTAGACAGGGGGCTACGAATTCACCCCTCCACTTT

V: TRBV2
D: NA
size: NA
J: TRBJ1-5
CDR3: CASSPWGGTDNQPQHF
DNA: TGTGCCAGCAGTCCCTGGGGAGGCACCGACAATCAGCCCCAGCATTTT

V: TRBV20-1
D: NA
size: NA
J: TRBJ1-1
CDR3: CSVDNAPSGAFF
DNA: TGCAGTGTAGACAACGCTCCTTCAGGAGCTTTCTTT

V: TRBV29-1
D: TRBD2
size: NA
J: TRBJ2-1
CDR3: CSVHRGGDEFF
DNA: TGCAGCGTTCACCGGGGGGGTGATGAGTTCTTC

V: TRBV20-1
D: NA
size: NA
J: TRBJ2-3
CDR3: CSASDYRDTQYF
DNA: TGCAGTGCTAGCGATTATCGAGATACGCAGTATTTT

V: TRBV20-1
D: NA
size: NA
J: TRBJ1-1
CDR3: CSAPGVVAFF
DNA: TGCAGTGCTCCAGGGGTGGTCGCTTTCTTT

V: TRBV3-1
D: NA
size: NA
J: TRBJ1-4
CDR3: CASSQNVGEEKLFF
DNA: TGTGCCAGCAGCCAGAACGTCGGCGAGGAAAAACTGTTTTTT

V: TRBV30
D: TRBD2
size: NA
J: TRBJ2-5
CDR3: CAWSAYSGRETQYF
DNA: TGTGCCTGGAGTGCCTATAGCGGGAGAGAGACCCAGTACTTC

V: TRBV5-1
D: TRBD1
size: NA
J: TRBJ1-2
CDR3: CASSQTGQIYGYTF
DNA: TGCGCCAGCAGCCAGACGGGACAGATCTATGGCTACACCTTC

V: TRBV4-2
D: NA
size: NA
J: TRBJ2-1
CDR3: CASSHGAGYEQFF
DNA: TGTGCCAGCAGCCATGGAGCAGGGTATGAGCAGTTCTTC

V: TRBV29-1
D: NA
size: few
J: TRBJ1-2
CDR3: CSVGGGYGYTF
DNA: TGCAGCGTTGGCGGGGGTTATGGCTACACCTTC

V: TRBV29-1
D: NA
size: NA
J: TRBJ2-2
CDR3: CSVEAGWELFF
DNA: TGCAGCGTTGAGGCGGGGTGGGAGCTGTTTTTT